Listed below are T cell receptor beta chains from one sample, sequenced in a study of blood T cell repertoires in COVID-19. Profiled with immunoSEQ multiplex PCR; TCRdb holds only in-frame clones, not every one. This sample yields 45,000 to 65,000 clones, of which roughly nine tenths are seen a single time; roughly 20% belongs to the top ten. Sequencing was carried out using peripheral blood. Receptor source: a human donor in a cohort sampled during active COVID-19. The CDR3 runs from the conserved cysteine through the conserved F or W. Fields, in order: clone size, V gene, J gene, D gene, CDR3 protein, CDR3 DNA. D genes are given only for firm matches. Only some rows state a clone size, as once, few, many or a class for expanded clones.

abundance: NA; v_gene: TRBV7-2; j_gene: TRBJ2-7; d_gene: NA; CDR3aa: CASSLGYLPQEQYF; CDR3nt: TGTGCCAGCAGCTTAGGGTACCTTCCCCAGGAGCAGTACTTC
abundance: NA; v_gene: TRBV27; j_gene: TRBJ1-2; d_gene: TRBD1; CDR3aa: CASSLAQGDPGYTF; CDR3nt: TGTGCCAGCAGTTTAGCACAGGGGGATCCTGGCTACACCTTC
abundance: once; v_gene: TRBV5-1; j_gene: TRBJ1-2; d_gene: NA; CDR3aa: CASSPWLQGSNYGYTF; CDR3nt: TGCGCCAGCAGCCCGTGGTTACAGGGATCTAACTATGGCTACACCTTC
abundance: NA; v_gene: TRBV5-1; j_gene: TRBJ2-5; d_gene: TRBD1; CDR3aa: CASSLGDRVVETQYF; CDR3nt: TGCGCCAGCAGCTTGGGGGACAGGGTGGTAGAGACCCAGTACTTC
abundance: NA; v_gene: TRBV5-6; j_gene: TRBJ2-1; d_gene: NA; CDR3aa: CASSLVGGPTNEQFF; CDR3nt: TGTGCCAGCAGCTTGGTTGGGGGCCCCACGAACGAGCAGTTCTTC
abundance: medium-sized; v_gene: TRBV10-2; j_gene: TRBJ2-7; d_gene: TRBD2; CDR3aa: CASSAGGGAYEQYF; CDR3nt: TGCGCCAGCAGTGCGGGCGGGGGTGCCTACGAGCAGTACTTC
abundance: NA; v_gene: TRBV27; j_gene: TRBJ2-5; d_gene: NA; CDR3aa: CASSFQGLQETQYF; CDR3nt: TGTGCCAGCAGTTTCCAGGGGTTACAAGAGACCCAGTACTTC
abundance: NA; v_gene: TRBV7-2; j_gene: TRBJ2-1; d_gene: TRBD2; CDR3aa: CASSLRTSGGAVEQFF; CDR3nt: TGTGCCAGCAGCTTACGTACCAGCGGGGGGGCGGTTGAGCAGTTCTTC
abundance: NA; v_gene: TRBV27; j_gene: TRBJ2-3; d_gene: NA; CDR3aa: CASSFSRGTDTQYF; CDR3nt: TGTGCCAGCAGTTTCTCGAGGGGCACAGATACGCAGTATTTT
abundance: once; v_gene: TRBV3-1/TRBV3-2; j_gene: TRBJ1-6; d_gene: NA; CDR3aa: CASSLQGGNSPLHF; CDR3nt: TGTGCCAGCTCCCTACAGGGCGGGAATTCACCCCTCCACTTT
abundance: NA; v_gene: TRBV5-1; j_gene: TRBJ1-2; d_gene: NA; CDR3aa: CASSLVEGAVRGYTF; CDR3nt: TGCGCCAGCAGCTTGGTAGAGGGAGCGGTTCGTGGCTACACCTTC
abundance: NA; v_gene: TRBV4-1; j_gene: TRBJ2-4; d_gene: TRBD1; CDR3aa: CASSRGWDRGKNIQYF; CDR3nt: TGCGCCAGCAGCCGGGGGTGGGACAGGGGTAAAAACATTCAGTACTTC
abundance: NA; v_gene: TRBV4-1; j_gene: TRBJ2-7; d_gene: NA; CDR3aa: CASSQPTNSYEQYF; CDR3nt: TGCGCCAGCAGCCAACCGACAAACTCCTACGAGCAGTACTTC
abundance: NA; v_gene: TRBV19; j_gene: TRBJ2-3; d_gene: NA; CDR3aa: CASSMRGGGTDTQYF; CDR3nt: TGTGCCAGTAGTATGAGGGGGGGCGGCACAGATACGCAGTATTTT
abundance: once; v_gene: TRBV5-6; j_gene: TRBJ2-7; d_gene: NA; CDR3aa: CASRPGGSVLYEQYF; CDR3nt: TGTGCCAGCAGGCCCGGGGGATCTGTACTGTACGAGCAGTACTTC
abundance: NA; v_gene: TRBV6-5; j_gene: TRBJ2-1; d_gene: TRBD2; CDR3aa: CASSLAGGDNEQFF; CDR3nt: TGTGCCAGCAGTCTAGCGGGGGGGGACAATGAGCAGTTCTTC
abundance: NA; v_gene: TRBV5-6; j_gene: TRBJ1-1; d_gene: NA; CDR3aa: CASSLGYGVTEAFF; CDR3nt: TGTGCCAGCAGTCTCGGATACGGGGTGACTGAAGCTTTCTTT
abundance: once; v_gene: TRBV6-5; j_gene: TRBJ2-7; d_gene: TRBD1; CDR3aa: CASSSRTGGYF; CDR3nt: TGTGCCAGCAGTTCTAGGACAGGGGGGTACTTC
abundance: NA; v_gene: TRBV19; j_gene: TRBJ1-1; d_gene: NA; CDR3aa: CASSPPGKSEAFF; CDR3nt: TGTGCCAGTAGTCCCCCCGGTAAGTCTGAAGCTTTCTTT
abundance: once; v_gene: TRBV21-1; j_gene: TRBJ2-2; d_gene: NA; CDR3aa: CASSKLGLFMGELFF; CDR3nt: TGTGCCAGCAGCAAATTGGGACTCTTCATGGGGGAGCTGTTTTTT
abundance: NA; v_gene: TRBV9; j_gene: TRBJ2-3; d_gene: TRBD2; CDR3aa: CASSDGLAGVGTQYF; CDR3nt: TGTGCCAGCAGCGACGGACTAGCGGGGGTGGGTACGCAGTATTTT
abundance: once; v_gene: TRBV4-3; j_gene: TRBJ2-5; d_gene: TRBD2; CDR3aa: CASSLNLAGGRTGETQYF; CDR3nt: TGCGCCAGCTCCTTAAACCTAGCGGGGGGCCGAACTGGAGAGACCCAGTACTTC
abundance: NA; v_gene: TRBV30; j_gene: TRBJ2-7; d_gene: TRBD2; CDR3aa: CAWSGTSGSSYEQYF; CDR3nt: TGTGCCTGGAGCGGGACTAGCGGTTCCTCCTACGAGCAGTACTTC
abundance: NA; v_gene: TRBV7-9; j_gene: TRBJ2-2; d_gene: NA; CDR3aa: CASSTVGAWNTGELFF; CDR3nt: TGTGCCAGCAGCACGGTGGGGGCCTGGAACACCGGGGAGCTGTTTTTT
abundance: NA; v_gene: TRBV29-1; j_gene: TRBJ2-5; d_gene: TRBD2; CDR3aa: CSVAGLAGATFQGTQYF; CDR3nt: TGCAGCGTTGCAGGGCTAGCGGGGGCCACATTCCAAGGGACCCAGTACTTC
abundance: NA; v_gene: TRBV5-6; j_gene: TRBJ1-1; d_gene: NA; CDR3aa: CASSLASGVFDTEAFF; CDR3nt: TGTGCCAGCAGCTTGGCTAGCGGGGTTTTCGACACTGAAGCTTTCTTT
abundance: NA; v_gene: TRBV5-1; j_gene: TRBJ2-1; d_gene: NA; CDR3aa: CASSLLGGASYNEQFF; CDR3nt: TGCGCCAGCAGCTTGTTAGGGGGGGCCTCCTACAATGAGCAGTTCTTC
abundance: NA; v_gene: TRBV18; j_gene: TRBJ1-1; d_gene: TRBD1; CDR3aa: CASSPGQARNTEAFF; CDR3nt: TGTGCCAGCTCACCTGGACAGGCACGGAACACTGAAGCTTTCTTT
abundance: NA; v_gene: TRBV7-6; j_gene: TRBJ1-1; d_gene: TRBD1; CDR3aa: CASSLRTGSSTEAFF; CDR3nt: TGTGCCAGCAGCTTGAGGACAGGGAGTTCCACTGAAGCTTTCTTT
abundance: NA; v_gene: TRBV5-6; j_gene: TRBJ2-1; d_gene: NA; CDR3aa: CASSLTGGDNEQFF; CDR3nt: TGTGCCAGCAGCCTTACGGGGGGCGACAATGAGCAGTTCTTC
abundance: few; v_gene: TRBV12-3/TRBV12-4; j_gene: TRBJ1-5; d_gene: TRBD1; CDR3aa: CASSGTGGQPQHF; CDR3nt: TGTGCCAGCAGTGGGACAGGGGGGCAGCCCCAGCATTTT
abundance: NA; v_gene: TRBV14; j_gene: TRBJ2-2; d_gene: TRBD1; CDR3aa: CASSLRTGVLGELFF; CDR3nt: TGTGCCAGCAGCCTTCGGACAGGGGTCCTCGGGGAGCTGTTTTTT
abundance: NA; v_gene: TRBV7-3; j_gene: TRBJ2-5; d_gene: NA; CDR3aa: CASSSGTSPETQYF; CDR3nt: TGTGCCAGCAGCTCCGGGACATCCCCAGAGACCCAGTACTTC
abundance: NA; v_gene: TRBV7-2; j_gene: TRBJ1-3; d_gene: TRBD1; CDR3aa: CASSRQGQGDTIYF; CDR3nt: TGTGCCAGCAGCAGGCAGGGACAGGGTGACACCATATATTTT
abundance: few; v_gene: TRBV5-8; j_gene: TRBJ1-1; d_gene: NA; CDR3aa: CASRRGGPEAFF; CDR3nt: TGTGCCAGCAGGCGCGGGGGACCTGAAGCTTTCTTT
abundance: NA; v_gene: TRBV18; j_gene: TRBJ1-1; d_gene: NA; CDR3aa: CATAPRDTEAFF; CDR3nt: TGTGCCACCGCCCCTAGAGACACTGAAGCTTTCTTT
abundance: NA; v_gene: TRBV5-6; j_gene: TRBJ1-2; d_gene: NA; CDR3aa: CASSLDRRNPYGYTF; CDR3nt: TGTGCCAGCAGCCTTGACAGGAGAAATCCCTATGGCTACACCTTC
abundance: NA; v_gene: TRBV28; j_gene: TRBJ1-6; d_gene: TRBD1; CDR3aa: CASSSGQGPYNSPLHF; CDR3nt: TGTGCCAGCAGTTCAGGACAGGGACCATATAATTCACCCCTCCACTTT
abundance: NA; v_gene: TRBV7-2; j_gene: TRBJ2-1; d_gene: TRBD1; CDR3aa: CASSFSGTAGTRNEQFF; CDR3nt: TGTGCCAGCAGCTTCTCGGGGACAGCTGGTACTCGCAATGAGCAGTTCTTC
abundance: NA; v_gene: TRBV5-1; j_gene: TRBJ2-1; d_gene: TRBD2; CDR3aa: CASTPFGLAGGNEQFF; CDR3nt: TGCGCCAGCACCCCGTTCGGGCTAGCGGGGGGGAATGAGCAGTTCTTC
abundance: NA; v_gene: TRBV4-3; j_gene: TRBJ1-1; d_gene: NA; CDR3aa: CASSQPASSTNEAFF; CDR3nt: TGCGCCAGCAGCCAACCCGCTTCCAGCACTAATGAAGCTTTCTTT
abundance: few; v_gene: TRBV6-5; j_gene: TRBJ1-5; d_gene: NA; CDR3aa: CASRSRGNQPQHF; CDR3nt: TGTGCCAGCAGGTCCAGGGGTAATCAGCCCCAGCATTTT
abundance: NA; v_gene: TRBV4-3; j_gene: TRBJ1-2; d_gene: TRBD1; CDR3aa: CASSQEGIGQGAVGYTF; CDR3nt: TGCGCCAGCAGCCAAGAAGGGATCGGACAGGGGGCGGTCGGCTACACCTTC
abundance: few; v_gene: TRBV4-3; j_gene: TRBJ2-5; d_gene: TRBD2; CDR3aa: CASSQDVAGGIETQYF; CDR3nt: TGCGCCAGCAGCCAAGATGTAGCGGGGGGAATAGAGACCCAGTACTTC
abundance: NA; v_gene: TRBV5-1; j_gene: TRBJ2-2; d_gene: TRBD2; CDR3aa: CASSPQRGGSTGELFF; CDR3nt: TGCGCCAGCAGCCCTCAGCGGGGGGGAAGCACCGGGGAGCTGTTTTTT
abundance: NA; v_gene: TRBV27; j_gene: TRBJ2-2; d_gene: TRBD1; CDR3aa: CASRVDRGLTGELFF; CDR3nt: TGTGCCAGCAGGGTGGACAGGGGGCTGACCGGGGAGCTGTTTTTT